The 8 T cell receptor beta chains in this list originate from one sample, sequenced in a study of post-analysis software for immune sequencing data. Unique molecular identifiers tagged the TCR beta cDNA libraries. TCRdb reanalysed the PCR reads using MiXCR and keeps one entry per CDR3 protein. The data contain roughly 430,000 distinct CDR3 sequences, 39% of them singletons. These receptors have no identified antigens. Study findings and constraints: About five TRBV segments were more frequent in patients than controls; TRBV5-6, TRBV5-1 and TRBV20-1 belonged to this group.

Material for sequencing was blood. All receptors come from a girl aged 2 to 9 with multiple sclerosis.

This clonotype has just a few counts. V usage is TRBV7-2 and J usage is TRBJ2-3; D remains unclear. The CDR3 spans 11 residues. Trimming removed 5 bases at V and 6 bases at J, with 6 bases between. Looked up from germline, CDR1 is SGHTA and CDR2 is FQGNSA. CDR3 DNA: TGTGCCAGCAGCCGAATTGATACGCAGTATTTT. Its translation: CASSRIDTQYF.

Turning to this clonotype: This likely comes from a read error, as the CDR3 has no conserved phenylalanine or tryptophan at its end. V usage is TRBV5-1 and J usage is TRBJ2-1; 7 bases map to TRBD1. The germline gives CDR1 SGHRS, CDR2 YFSETQ. Trimming cost V 1 base and J 3 bases; bases outside gene matches: 1. The CDR3 is made up of 14 amino acids. CDR3 sequence (DNA): TGCGCCAGCAGCTTGACAGGGGACTACAATGAGCAGTTCGTC. This translates into CASSLTGDYNEQFV.

The chain recombines TRBV20-1 with TRBJ1-5; D unresolved. The CDR3 sequence is 16 residues long. Germline V lookup: CDR1 DFQATT, CDR2 SNEGSKA (reference sequence). The germline V and J ends were trimmed by 5 bases and 1 base, with 18 bases remaining between them. Written as DNA, the CDR3 is TGCAGTGCTCATTCGTCAGGCGTCTCGAGCAATCAGCCCCAGCATTTT. This codes for CSAHSSGVSSNQPQHF.

The chain carries TRBV6-5 and TRBJ2-7, with a possible D match to TRBD1 (5 bases). The CDR3 totals 15 residues. Germline CDR1 and CDR2: MNHEY and SVGAGI. Deletions cut 6 bases from V and 2 bases from J, with 17 bases between. The CDR3 DNA is TGTGCCAGCAGCATCTCACAGCCCAGGGCCTACGAGCAGTACTTC. Its translation is CASSISQPRAYEQYF.

The chain has TRBV7-9 and TRBJ2-5, with 9 positions matching TRBD1. The length of the CDR3 is 15 residues. J gave up 11 bases and V 5 bases, and 15 bases lay outside the gene matches. Looked up from germline, CDR1 is SEHNR and CDR2 is FQNEAQ (reference sequence). For the CDR3, the DNA is TGTGCCAGCAGCCGCGGACAGGGGAATCCCCAAGTGCAGTACTTC. Translated, it gives CASSRGQGNPQVQYF. The variable domain in full, completed from reference TRBV7-9 and TRBJ2-5, reads DTGVSQNPRHKITKRGQNVTFRCDPISEHNRLYWYRQTLGQGPEFLTYFQNEAQLEKSRLLSDRFSAERPKGSFSTLEIQRTEQGDSAMYLCASSRGQGNPQVQYFGPGTRLLVL.

The rearrangement uses TRBV28 and TRBJ2-7; the match to TRBD1 covers 9 bases. Germline V gene sequence: CDR1 MDHEN, CDR2 SYDVKM. This CDR3 region has 14 residues. V lost 3 bases, J lost 4 bases, and 4 bases stayed unmatched. DNA for the CDR3: TGTGCCAGCAGTTTCCAGACAGGGGGGTACGAGCAGTACTTC. Protein sequence: CASSFQTGGYEQYF.

This clonotype came up once. The genes are TRBV27 and TRBJ1-5; no clear D gene. In germline, CDR1 is MNHEY, CDR2 SMNVEV (reference sequence). The CDR3 extends over 17 amino acids. With 3 bases removed from V and 2 bases from J, the gap between germline ends came to 17 bases. The DNA of the CDR3 is TGTGCCAGCAGTTTGGACCTCAGGCAGAGCCGCAATCAGCCCCAGCATTTT. It encodes CASSLDLRQSRNQPQHF.

There are a few counts of this clonotype. The gene calls are TRBV29-1 and TRBJ2-1, with a weak D call TRBD2 (5 bases). Trimming stripped 7 bases from V and 0 bases from J, with 16 bases between. The CDR3 has 15 amino acids. CDR1 and CDR2 (germline): SQVTM, ANQGSEA. CDR3 sequence (DNA): TGCAGCGCCTCACCGGGATCGAGCTCCTACAATGAGCAGTTCTTC. Protein product: CSASPGSSSYNEQFF.